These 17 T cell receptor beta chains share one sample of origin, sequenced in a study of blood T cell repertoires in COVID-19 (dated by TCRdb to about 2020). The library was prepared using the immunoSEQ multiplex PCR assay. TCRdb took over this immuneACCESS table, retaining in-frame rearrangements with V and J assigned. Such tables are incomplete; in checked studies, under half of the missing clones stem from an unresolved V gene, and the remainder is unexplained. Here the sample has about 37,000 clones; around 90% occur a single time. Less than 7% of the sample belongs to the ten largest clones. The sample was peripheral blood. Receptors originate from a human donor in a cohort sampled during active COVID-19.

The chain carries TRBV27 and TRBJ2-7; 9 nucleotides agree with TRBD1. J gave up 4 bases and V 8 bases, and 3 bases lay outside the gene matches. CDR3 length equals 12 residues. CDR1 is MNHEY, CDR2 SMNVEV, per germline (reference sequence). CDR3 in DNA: TGTGCCAGCGGACAGGGGAAATACGAGCAGTACTTC. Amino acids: CASGQGKYEQYF.

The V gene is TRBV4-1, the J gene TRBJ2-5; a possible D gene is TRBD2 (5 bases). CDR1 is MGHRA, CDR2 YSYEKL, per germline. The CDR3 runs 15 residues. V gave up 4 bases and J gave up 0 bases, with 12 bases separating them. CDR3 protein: CASSRARANQETQYF. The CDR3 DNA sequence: TGCGCCAGCAGCCGAGCGCGGGCGAACCAAGAGACCCAGTACTTC.

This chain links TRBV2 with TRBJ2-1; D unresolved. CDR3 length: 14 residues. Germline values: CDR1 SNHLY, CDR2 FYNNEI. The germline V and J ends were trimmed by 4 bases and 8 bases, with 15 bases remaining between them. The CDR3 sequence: CASSGQQLPDEQFF. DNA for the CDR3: TGTGCCAGCAGTGGTCAACAGCTGCCTGATGAGCAGTTCTTC.

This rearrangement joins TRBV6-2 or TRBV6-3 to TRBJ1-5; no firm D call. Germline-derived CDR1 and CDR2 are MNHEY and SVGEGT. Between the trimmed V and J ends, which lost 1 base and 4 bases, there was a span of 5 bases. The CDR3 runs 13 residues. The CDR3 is CASSYWENQPQHF. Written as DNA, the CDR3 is TGTGCCAGCAGTTACTGGGAGAATCAGCCCCAGCATTTT.

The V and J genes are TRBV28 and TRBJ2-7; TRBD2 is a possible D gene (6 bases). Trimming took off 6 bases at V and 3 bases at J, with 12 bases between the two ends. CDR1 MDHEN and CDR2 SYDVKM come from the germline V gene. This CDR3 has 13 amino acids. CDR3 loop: CASRGSGVYEQYF. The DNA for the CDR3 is TGTGCCAGCAGGGGTTCGGGGGTCTACGAGCAGTACTTC. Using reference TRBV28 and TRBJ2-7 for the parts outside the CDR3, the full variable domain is DVKVTQSSRYLVKRTGEKVFLECVQDMDHENMFWYRQDPGLGLRLIYFSYDVKMKEKGDIPEGYSVSREKKERFSLILESASTNQTSMYLCASRGSGVYEQYFGPGTRLTVT.

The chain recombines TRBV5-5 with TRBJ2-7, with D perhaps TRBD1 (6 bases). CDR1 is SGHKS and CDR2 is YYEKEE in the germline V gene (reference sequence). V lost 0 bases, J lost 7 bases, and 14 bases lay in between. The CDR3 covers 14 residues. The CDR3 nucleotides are TGTGCCAGCAGCTTGGCCGGACAGACACGAGAGCAGTACTTC. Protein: CASSLAGQTREQYF.

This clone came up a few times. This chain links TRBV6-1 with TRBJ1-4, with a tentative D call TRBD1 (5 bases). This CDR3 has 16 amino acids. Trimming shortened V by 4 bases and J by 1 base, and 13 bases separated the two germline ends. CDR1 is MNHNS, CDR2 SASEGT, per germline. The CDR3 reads CASSATRVGTNEKLFF. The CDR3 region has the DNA TGTGCCAGCAGTGCCACCAGGGTGGGAACTAATGAAAAACTGTTTTTT.

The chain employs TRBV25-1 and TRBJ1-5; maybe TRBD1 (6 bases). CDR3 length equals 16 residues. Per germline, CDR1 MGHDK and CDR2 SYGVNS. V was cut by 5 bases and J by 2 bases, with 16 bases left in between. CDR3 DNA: TGTGCCAGCAGTCCCCCCAGGCAGGGGTGCAATCAGCCCCAGCATTTT. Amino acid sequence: CASSPPRQGCNQPQHF.

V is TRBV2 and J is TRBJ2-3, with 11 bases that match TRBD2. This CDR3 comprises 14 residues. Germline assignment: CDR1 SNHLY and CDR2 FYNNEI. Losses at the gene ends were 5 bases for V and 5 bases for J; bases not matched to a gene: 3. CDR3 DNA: TGTGCCAGCAGTACTAGCGGGAGTGAAGATACGCAGTATTTT. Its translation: CASSTSGSEDTQYF.

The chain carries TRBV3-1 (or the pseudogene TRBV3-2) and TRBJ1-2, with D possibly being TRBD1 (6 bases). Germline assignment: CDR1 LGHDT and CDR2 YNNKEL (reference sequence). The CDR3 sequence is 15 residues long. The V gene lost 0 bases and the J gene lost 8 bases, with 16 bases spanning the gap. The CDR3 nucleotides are TGTGCCAGCAGCCAAGATCAATGGACAGCCACCGGCTACACCTTC. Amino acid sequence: CASSQDQWTATGYTF.

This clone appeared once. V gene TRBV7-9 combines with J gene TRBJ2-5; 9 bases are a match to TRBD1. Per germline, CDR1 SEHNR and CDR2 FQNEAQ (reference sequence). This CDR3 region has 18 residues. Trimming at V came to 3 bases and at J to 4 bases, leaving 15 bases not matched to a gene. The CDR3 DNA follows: TGTGCCAGCAGCTTGGGACAGGGCCTCAGAATTTCCTCAGAGACCCAGTACTTC. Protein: CASSLGQGLRISSETQYF.

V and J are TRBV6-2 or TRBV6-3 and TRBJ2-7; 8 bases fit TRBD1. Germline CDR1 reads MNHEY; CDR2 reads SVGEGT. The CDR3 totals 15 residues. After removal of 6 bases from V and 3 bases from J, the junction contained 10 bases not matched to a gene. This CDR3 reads CASSFRDRHIYEQYF. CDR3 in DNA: TGTGCCAGCAGCTTCCGGGACAGGCACATCTACGAGCAGTACTTC.

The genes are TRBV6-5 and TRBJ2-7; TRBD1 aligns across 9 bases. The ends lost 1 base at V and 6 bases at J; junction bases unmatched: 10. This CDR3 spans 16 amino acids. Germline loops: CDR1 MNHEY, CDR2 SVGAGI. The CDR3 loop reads CASSYFPGTGYGEQYF. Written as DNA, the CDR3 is TGTGCCAGCAGTTACTTTCCCGGGACAGGGTATGGCGAGCAGTACTTC.

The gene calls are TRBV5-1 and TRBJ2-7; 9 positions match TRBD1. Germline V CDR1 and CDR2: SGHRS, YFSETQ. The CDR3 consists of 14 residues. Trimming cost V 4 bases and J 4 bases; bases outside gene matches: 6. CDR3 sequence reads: CASSAGTGSYEQYF. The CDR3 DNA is TGCGCCAGCAGCGCCGGGACAGGGTCTTACGAGCAGTACTTC.

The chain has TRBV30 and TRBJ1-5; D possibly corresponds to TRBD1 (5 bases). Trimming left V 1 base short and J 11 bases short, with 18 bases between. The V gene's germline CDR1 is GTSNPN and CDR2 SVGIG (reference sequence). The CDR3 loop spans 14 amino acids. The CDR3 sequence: CAWSGQGRSAAQHF. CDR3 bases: TGTGCCTGGAGTGGGCAGGGTAGATCGGCAGCCCAGCATTTT.

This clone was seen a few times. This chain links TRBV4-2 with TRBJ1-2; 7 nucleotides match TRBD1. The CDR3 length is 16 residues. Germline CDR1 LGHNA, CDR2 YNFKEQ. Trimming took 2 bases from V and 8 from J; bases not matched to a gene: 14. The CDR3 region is CASSQSSAGGNRGYTF. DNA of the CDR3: TGTGCCAGCAGCCAATCCTCCGCAGGGGGTAATCGAGGCTACACCTTC.

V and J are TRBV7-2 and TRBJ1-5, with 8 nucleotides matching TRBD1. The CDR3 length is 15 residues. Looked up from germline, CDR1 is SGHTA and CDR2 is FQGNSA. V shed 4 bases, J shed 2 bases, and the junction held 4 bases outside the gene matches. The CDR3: CASSSGGGRNQPQHF. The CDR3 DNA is TGTGCCAGCAGCTCAGGGGGCGGTCGCAATCAGCCCCAGCATTTT.